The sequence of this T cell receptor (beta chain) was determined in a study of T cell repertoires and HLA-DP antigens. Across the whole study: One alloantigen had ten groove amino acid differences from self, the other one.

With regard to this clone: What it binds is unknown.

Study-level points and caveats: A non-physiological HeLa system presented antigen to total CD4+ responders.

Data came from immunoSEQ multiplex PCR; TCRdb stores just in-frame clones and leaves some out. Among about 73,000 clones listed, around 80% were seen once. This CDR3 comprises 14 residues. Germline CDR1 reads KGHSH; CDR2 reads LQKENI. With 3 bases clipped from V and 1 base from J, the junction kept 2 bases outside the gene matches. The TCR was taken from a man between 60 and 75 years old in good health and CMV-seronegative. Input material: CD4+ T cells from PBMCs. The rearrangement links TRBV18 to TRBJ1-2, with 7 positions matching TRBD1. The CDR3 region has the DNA TGTGCCAGCTCACCGGACAGGAGTAACTATGGCTACACCTTC. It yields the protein CASSPDRSNYGYTF.